Each of the 31 T cell receptor beta chains below was sequenced from the same sample in a study of blood T cells in healthy people across ages. Primers used in a second PCR of about 7 to 12 cycles were a sample-barcoded 5' primer and a J-beta primer mix. TCRdb re-derived calls from the 5' RACE reads in MiXCR, one entry per CDR3 protein. The data hold 1.5 million to 2 million distinct CDR3 sequences, with 35% to 50% observed a single time. The sample was blood. The receptors derive from a human donor in good health.

In this sample, this clonotype turned up once. This chain connects TRBV5-1 to TRBJ2-3, with 8 nucleotides matching TRBD1. CDR1 is SGHRS, CDR2 YFSETQ, per germline. V shed 0 bases and J 6 bases; nucleotides not matched to a gene: 6. This CDR3 region has 15 residues. DNA for the CDR3: TGCGCCAGCAGCTTGGTGCGACAGGGGTATGATACGCAGTATTTT. Protein product: CASSLVRQGYDTQYF. Filled out from reference TRBV5-1 and TRBJ2-3, the complete variable domain reads KAGVTQTPRYLIKTRGQQVTLSCSPISGHRSVSWYQQTPGQGLQFLFEYFSETQRNKGNFPGRFSGRQFSNSRSEMNVSTLELGDSALYLCASSLVRQGYDTQYFGPGTRLTVL.

The V and J genes are TRBV7-3 and TRBJ1-1; D is unclear. Trimming took 11 bases from V and 1 from J, leaving 11 bases between them. The length of the CDR3 is 12 residues. Germline assignment: CDR1 SGHTA and CDR2 FQGTGA. DNA for the CDR3: TGTGCCGGCGACCGGAGGAACACTGAAGCTTTCTTT. This sequence encodes CAGDRRNTEAFF.

This clonotype has only a few counts. The chain recombines TRBV7-8 with TRBJ2-1, with D perhaps matching TRBD2 (5 bases). CDR1 and CDR2 (germline): SGHVS, FQNEAQ. V shed 5 bases and J shed 6 bases, with 17 bases lying between them. CDR3 length: 15 residues. CDR3 residues: CASSPDGGWGNEQFF. CDR3 bases: TGTGCCAGCAGCCCCGATGGAGGCTGGGGCAATGAGCAGTTCTTC.

V usage is TRBV10-3 and J usage is TRBJ2-5, with 10 bases identical to TRBD2. The V gene end was trimmed by 3 bases and the J gene end by 5 bases; junction bases not matched to a gene: 9. Germline CDR1 and CDR2: ENHRY and SYGVKD. The length of the CDR3 is 16 residues. Here the CDR3 DNA reads TGTGCCATCAGTGATGCCGCTAGCGGGGGCTGGGAGACCCAGTACTTC. Amino acids: CAISDAASGGWETQYF.

The rearrangement joins TRBV29-1 to TRBJ2-5; 7 nucleotides align to TRBD2. The CDR3 contains 14 residues. The germline V gene encodes CDR1 SQVTM and CDR2 ANQGSEA. Losses at the gene ends were 6 bases for V and 1 base for J; bases not matched to a gene: 8. In DNA form, the CDR3 reads TGCAGCGTCGGGAAAGCGGGGATCCAAGAGACCCAGTACTTC. This encodes CSVGKAGIQETQYF.

This chain joins TRBV28 and TRBJ1-2; TRBD1 might be the D (6 bases). Germline V gives CDR1 MDHEN, CDR2 SYDVKM. Trimming left V 11 bases short and J 4 bases short, with 26 bases between. This CDR3 region has 16 residues. CDR3 residues: CAGNFGGAGISYGYTF. CDR3 sequence (DNA): TGTGCCGGCAACTTTGGGGGGGCTGGCATATCCTATGGCTACACCTTC.

This clonotype was observed a few times. The V gene is TRBV12-5, the J gene TRBJ2-4; tentative D call: TRBD2 (6 bases). V gave up 6 bases and J gave up 5 bases, with 8 bases separating them. The CDR3 runs to 12 residues. Germline V CDR1 and CDR2: LGHNT, FRNRAP. DNA for the CDR3: TGTGCTAGTGGGGGCGGGGAAAACATTCAGTACTTC. As protein: CASGGGENIQYF.

The chain joins TRBV3-1 to TRBJ2-7, with D maybe TRBD2 (5 bases). Trimming took 4 bases from V and 2 from J, leaving 15 bases between them. The CDR3 has 15 residues. CDR1 and CDR2 (germline): LGHDT, YNNKEL (reference sequence). The CDR3 spells CASSRASGITYEQYF. The CDR3 DNA reads as TGTGCCAGCAGCCGGGCCTCGGGGATTACCTACGAGCAGTACTTC.

This clonotype was detected only a few times. The chain has TRBV29-1 and TRBJ1-2; a weak D match, TRBD1 (5 bases). V lost 5 bases, J lost 2 bases, and 15 bases lay in between. Germline CDR1 reads SQVTM; CDR2 reads ANQGSEA. The CDR3 covers 14 residues. The CDR3 loop reads CSVSRGPGNYGYTF. The CDR3 DNA is TGCAGCGTTAGTAGGGGCCCCGGAAACTATGGCTACACCTTC.

In its sample, this clonotype was seen a few times. The V call is TRBV5-6, the J call TRBJ2-5; D remains unclear. The CDR3 extends over 15 amino acids. Trimming shortened V by 5 bases and J by 5 bases, and 19 bases separated the two germline ends. Germline V lookup: CDR1 SGHDT, CDR2 YYEEEE. CDR3 DNA: TGTGCCAGCAGTCATCGCTTTCGGAATGGGGAGACCCAGTACTTC. Amino acids: CASSHRFRNGETQYF.

Many counts were recorded for this clonotype. The chain joins TRBV4-1 to TRBJ2-5; the D gene is possibly TRBD1 (6 bases). Trimming removed 1 base from V and 7 bases from J, with 16 bases in between. This CDR3 has 15 residues. CDR1 and CDR2 (germline): MGHRA, YSYEKL. The DNA of the CDR3 is TGCGCCAGCAGCCAAGTAACCTCGGACAGTGGGACCCAGTACTTC. It codes for CASSQVTSDSGTQYF.

The chain carries TRBV7-3 and TRBJ1-2, with D maybe TRBD1 (5 bases). CDR3 size: 16 residues. The V gene's germline CDR1 is SGHTA and CDR2 FQGTGA. V was clipped by 5 bases and J by 5 bases, with 21 bases between them. The CDR3 region has the DNA TGTGCCAGCAGCCCGGAGGCCGGGACGGGCCTTTATGGCTACACCTTC. Protein: CASSPEAGTGLYGYTF. The whole variable domain, filled in from reference TRBV7-3 and TRBJ1-2, reads GAGVSQTPSNKVTEKGKYVELRCDPISGHTALYWYRQSLGQGPEFLIYFQGTGAADDSGLPNDRFFAVRPEGSVSTLKIQRTERGDSAVYLCASSPEAGTGLYGYTFGSGTRLTVV.

This clonotype showed up just a few times. The chain joins TRBV4-3 to TRBJ1-4; TRBD1 is a possible D gene (6 bases). V gave up 0 bases and J gave up 7 bases, with 12 bases separating them. Germline lookup yields CDR1 LGHNA and CDR2 YSLEER. This CDR3 region has 15 residues. CDR3 in amino acids: CASSQDGQGIEKLFF. The CDR3 nucleotides are TGCGCCAGCAGCCAAGACGGCCAGGGGATTGAAAAACTGTTTTTT.

This clonotype was seen a few times. This chain connects TRBV20-1 to TRBJ2-1; D is possibly TRBD1 or TRBD2 (5 bases each). The CDR3 is made up of 16 amino acids. Between the trimmed V and J ends, which lost 2 bases and 4 bases, there was a span of 18 bases. CDR1 is DFQATT, CDR2 SNEGSKA, per germline (reference sequence). This CDR3 reads CSARNDGGYSYNEQFF. In DNA form, the CDR3 reads TGCAGTGCTAGAAACGATGGGGGATACTCGTACAATGAGCAGTTCTTC.

Remarks on this clonotype: Without the conserved terminal phenylalanine or tryptophan, this CDR3 likely stems from a read error. V is TRBV20-1 and J is TRBJ2-1, with 8 bases aligning to TRBD2. J gave up 4 bases and V 3 bases, and 11 bases lay outside the gene matches. The CDR3 is 16 residues long. In germline, CDR1 is DFQATT, CDR2 SNEGSKA (reference sequence). The chain's CDR3 is CSASGRAGATYNEQFL. The CDR3 DNA reads as TGCAGTGCTAGTGGACGAGCGGGGGCAACTTACAATGAGCAGTTCTTA.

This clonotype occurred a few times. The chain is built from TRBV20-1 and TRBJ2-1; D perhaps matches TRBD2 (6 bases). The CDR3 is 14 residues long. CDR1 DFQATT and CDR2 SNEGSKA come from the germline V gene (reference sequence). V lost 5 bases and J lost 8, with 19 bases in between. The CDR3 DNA reads TGCAGTGCTGAACCGGGACTCCTAGGGGATGAGCAGTTCTTC. Residues: CSAEPGLLGDEQFF.

The V gene is TRBV5-5, the J gene TRBJ1-6, with D unresolved. Trimming shortened V by 0 bases and J by 8 bases, and 6 bases separated the two germline ends. Germline loops: CDR1 SGHKS, CDR2 YYEKEE (reference sequence). CDR3 length equals 13 residues. CDR3 nucleotides: TGTGCCAGCAGCTTGGGCAGTCATTCACCCCTCCACTTT. It specifies CASSLGSHSPLHF.

This clonotype was seen more than once but under ten times. V and J are TRBV20-1 and TRBJ2-3; D is uncertain. Trimming stripped 7 bases from V and 6 bases from J, with 14 bases between. Germline-derived CDR1 and CDR2 are DFQATT and SNEGSKA (reference sequence). The CDR3 is made up of 12 amino acids. CDR3 coding DNA: TGCAGTGGTGTGCTTGGTGCTGATACGCAGTATTTT. As protein: CSGVLGADTQYF.

The chain employs TRBV20-1 and TRBJ2-1; TRBD2 matches at 15 bases. This CDR3 is 14 amino acids long. Germline V gene lookup returns CDR1 DFQATT and CDR2 SNEGSKA (reference sequence). V was pared by 5 bases and J by 9 bases, with 5 bases of the junction left unmatched. CDR3 DNA sequence: TGCAGTGCTCTCCAGGGACTAGCGGGGGGTGAGCAGTTCTTC. Translation gives CSALQGLAGGEQFF.

Points on this clonotype: At one boundary the junction diverges from the germline segment, which might be a read error. The V gene is TRBV7-3, the J gene TRBJ2-2; tentative D call: TRBD1 (7 bases). CDR3 length equals 15 residues. CDR1 SGHTA and CDR2 FQGTGA come from the germline V gene. The CDR3 nucleotides read TGTGCCAGCAGCCCCAGGGGGGCGGACACCGGGGAACTGTTTTTT. It is translated as CASSPRGADTGELFF. Full variable domain (outside the CDR3, taken from reference TRBV7-3 and TRBJ2-2): GAGVSQTPSNKVTEKGKYVELRCDPISGHTALYWYRQSLGQGPEFLIYFQGTGAADDSGLPNDRFFAVRPEGSVSTLKIQRTERGDSAVYLCASSPRGADTGELFFGEGSRLTVL.

This clonotype was counted only a few times. The genes are TRBV7-9 and TRBJ1-4; D ambiguous. V gave up 5 bases and J gave up 14 bases, with 27 bases separating them. The CDR3 spans 16 residues. From germline, CDR1 is SEHNR and CDR2 FQNEAQ (reference sequence). The CDR3, as DNA: TGTGCCAGCAGCCCCCCCCCCGGGAGCCACTTTCCCCGTCTGTTTTTT. Protein: CASSPPPGSHFPRLFF.

This chain joins TRBV20-1 and TRBJ1-6; the match to TRBD1 covers 9 bases. V trimming: 8 bases; J trimming: 7 bases; junction bases outside the gene matches: 6. CDR1 and CDR2 from the germline V gene are DFQATT and SNEGSKA (reference sequence). CDR3 length: 13 residues. The CDR3 DNA reads TGCAGTACAGCCGGGACAGGGAATTCACCCCTCCACTTT. It encodes CSTAGTGNSPLHF.

This chain uses TRBV19 with TRBJ2-7; 8 bases align to TRBD1. After removal of 6 bases from V and 3 bases from J, the junction contained 10 bases not matched to a gene. In germline, CDR1 is LNHDA, CDR2 SQIVND (reference sequence). The CDR3 sequence is 15 residues long. The CDR3 DNA follows: TGTGCCAGTAGCCTGTCCCAGGACAGGGTCTACGAGCAGTACTTC. It codes for CASSLSQDRVYEQYF.

This clonotype was detected a few times. The genes are TRBV5-1 and TRBJ1-2; D might be TRBD1 (6 bases). Germline V CDR1 and CDR2: SGHRS, YFSETQ. The V gene lost 1 base and the J gene lost 6 bases, with 13 bases spanning the gap. The CDR3 covers 14 residues. The DNA for the CDR3 is TGCGCCAGCAGCTTGTTACAGGGATTCGATGGCTACACCTTC. Protein product: CASSLLQGFDGYTF.

The CDR3 spells CASRFLDILDNEQFF. As DNA, the CDR3 is TGTGCCAGCAGATTTTTGGACATTCTAGACAATGAGCAGTTCTTC. The chain combines TRBV6-2 or TRBV6-3 with TRBJ2-1; possibly TRBD1 for D (5 bases). This CDR3 region has 15 residues. V was clipped by 6 bases and J by 5 bases, with 17 bases between them. CDR1 and CDR2 (germline): MNHEY, SVGEGT.

This sequence joins TRBV12-3 or TRBV12-4 and TRBJ2-5, with no clear D. The CDR3 has 9 amino acids. CDR3 protein: CGLMETQYF. The CDR3 DNA reads as TGTGGCCTAATGGAGACCCAGTACTTC.

The chain has TRBV20-1 and TRBJ2-7; the match to TRBD1 covers 8 bases. The CDR3 has 15 residues. V lost 0 bases, J lost 0 bases, and 4 bases stayed unmatched. The germline V gene encodes CDR1 DFQATT and CDR2 SNEGSKA (reference sequence). As DNA, the CDR3 is TGCAGTGCTAGAGAGTTTCAGGGGGCCTCCTACGAGCAGTACTTC. Encoded protein: CSAREFQGASYEQYF.

V gene TRBV12-3 or TRBV12-4 combines with J gene TRBJ1-2; 9 nucleotides align to TRBD1. The CDR3 extends over 15 amino acids. V lost 7 bases to trimming and J lost 6 bases; unmatched junction nucleotides: 12. The CDR3 region is CASIPDRGGLNGYTF. CDR3 coding DNA: TGTGCCAGCATCCCCGACAGGGGGGGACTGAATGGCTACACCTTC.

The chain links TRBV28 to TRBJ1-2, with a tentative D call TRBD1 (6 bases). The length of the CDR3 is 14 residues. Per the germline V gene, CDR1 is MDHEN and CDR2 is SYDVKM. V lost 5 bases and J lost 4, with 14 bases in between. DNA of the CDR3: TGTGCCAGCAGTATTATGACAGGTGGCTATGGCTACACCTTC. This codes for CASSIMTGGYGYTF.

This clonotype appeared a few times. The rearrangement links TRBV27 to TRBJ2-2, with D perhaps TRBD1 or TRBD2 (5 bases each). This CDR3 is built from 15 residues. V dropped 8 bases and J dropped 2 bases, with 15 bases sitting between them. Germline V CDR1 and CDR2: MNHEY, SMNVEV (reference sequence). CDR3 sequence reads: CASQGTLTNTGELFF. The CDR3 bases are TGTGCCAGCCAAGGGACCCTAACTAACACCGGGGAGCTGTTTTTT.

The gene calls are TRBV28 and TRBJ1-4; possibly TRBD1 for D (5 bases). The CDR3 runs 12 residues. CDR1 is MDHEN and CDR2 is SYDVKM in the germline V gene. Trimming removed 3 bases at V and 16 bases at J, with 15 bases between. CDR3 sequence (DNA): TGTGCCAGCAGTTTGGGACCCTGGGTACCGTTTTTT. It codes for CASSLGPWVPFF.